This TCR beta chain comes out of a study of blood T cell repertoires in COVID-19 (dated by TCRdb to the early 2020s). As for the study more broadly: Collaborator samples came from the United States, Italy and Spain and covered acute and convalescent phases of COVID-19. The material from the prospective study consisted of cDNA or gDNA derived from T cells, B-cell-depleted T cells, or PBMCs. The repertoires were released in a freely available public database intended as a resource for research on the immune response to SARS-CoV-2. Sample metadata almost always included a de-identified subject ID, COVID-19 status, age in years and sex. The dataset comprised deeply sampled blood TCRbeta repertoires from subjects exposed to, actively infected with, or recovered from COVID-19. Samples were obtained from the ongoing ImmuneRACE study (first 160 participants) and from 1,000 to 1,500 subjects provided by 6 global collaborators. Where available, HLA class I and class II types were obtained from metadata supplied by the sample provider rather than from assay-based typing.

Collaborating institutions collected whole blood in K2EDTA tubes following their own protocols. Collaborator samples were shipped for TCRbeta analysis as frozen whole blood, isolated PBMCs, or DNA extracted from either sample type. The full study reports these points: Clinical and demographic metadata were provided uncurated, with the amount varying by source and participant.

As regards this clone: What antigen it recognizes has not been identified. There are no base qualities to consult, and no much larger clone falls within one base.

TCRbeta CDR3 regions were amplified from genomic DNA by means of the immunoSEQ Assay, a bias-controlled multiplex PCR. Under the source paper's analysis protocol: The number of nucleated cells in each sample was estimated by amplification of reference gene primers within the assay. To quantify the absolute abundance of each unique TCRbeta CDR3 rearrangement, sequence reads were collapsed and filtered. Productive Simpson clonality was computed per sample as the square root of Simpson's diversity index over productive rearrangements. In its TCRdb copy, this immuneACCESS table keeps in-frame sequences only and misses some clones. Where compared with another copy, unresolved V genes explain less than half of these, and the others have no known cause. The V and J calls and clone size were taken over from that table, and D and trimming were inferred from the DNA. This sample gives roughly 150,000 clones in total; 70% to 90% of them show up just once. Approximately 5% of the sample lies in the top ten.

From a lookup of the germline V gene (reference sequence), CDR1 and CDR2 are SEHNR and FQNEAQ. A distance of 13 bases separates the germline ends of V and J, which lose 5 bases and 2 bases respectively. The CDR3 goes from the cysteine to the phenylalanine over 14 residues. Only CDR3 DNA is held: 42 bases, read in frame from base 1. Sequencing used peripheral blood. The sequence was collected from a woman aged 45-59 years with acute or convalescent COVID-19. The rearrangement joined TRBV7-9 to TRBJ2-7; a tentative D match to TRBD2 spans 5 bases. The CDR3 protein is CASSDRRYTYEQYF. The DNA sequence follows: TGTGCCAGCAGCGATCGGAGGTACACCTACGAGCAGTACTTC.